This is a list of T cell receptor beta chains from one sample in a study of blood T cell repertoires in COVID-19. Generated by immunoSEQ multiplex PCR, the TCRdb table keeps only in-frame clones and is missing some. The table lists about 170,000 clones, 80% to 90% of them singletons. Sequenced material: peripheral blood. The origin of the receptors is a man aged 18 to 29 with active or convalescent COVID-19. CDR3s include the opening cysteine and the closing phenylalanine or tryptophan. Fields, in order: clone size, V gene, J gene, D gene, CDR3 protein, CDR3 DNA. A D gene is named only where the DNA matches it firmly. Only some rows state a clone size, as once, few, many or a class for expanded clones.

few	TRBV7-2	TRBJ2-1	TRBD2	CASSLTGGNNEQFF	TGTGCCAGCAGCTTAACGGGGGGGAACAATGAGCAGTTCTTC
NA	TRBV7-9	TRBJ1-3	NA	CASSFFGRGSGNTIYF	TGTGCCAGCAGCTTTTTTGGGAGGGGCTCTGGAAACACCATATATTTT
NA	TRBV7-2	TRBJ2-1	TRBD2	CASRSGGATVNEQFF	TGTGCCAGCAGATCCGGGGGGGCCACAGTCAATGAGCAGTTCTTC
NA	TRBV15	TRBJ2-1	TRBD2	CATSNAGDLYNEQFF	TGTGCCACCTCAAACGCGGGGGACCTCTACAATGAGCAGTTCTTC
NA	TRBV2	TRBJ1-2	NA	CASSEDRHYYGYTF	TGTGCCAGCAGTGAAGACCGCCACTACTATGGCTACACCTTC
once	TRBV14	TRBJ1-1	NA	CASSQGVNTEAFF	TGTGCCAGCAGCCAAGGAGTTAACACTGAAGCTTTCTTT
NA	TRBV5-1	TRBJ2-1	NA	CASSLAPDYQPYHSSYNEQFF	TGCGCCAGCAGCTTGGCACCTGACTACCAACCCTATCATAGCTCCTACAATGAGCAGTTCTTC
NA	TRBV29-1	TRBJ2-2	TRBD2	CSVFGSGGPNTGELFF	TGCAGCGTTTTTGGTAGCGGGGGACCAAACACCGGGGAGCTGTTTTTT
NA	TRBV9	TRBJ2-3	TRBD2	CASSASGRYGDTQYF	TGTGCCAGCAGCGCGAGCGGGAGATACGGAGATACGCAGTATTTT
NA	TRBV7-9	TRBJ2-2	NA	CASSLAGANTGELFF	TGTGCCAGCAGCTTAGCGGGGGCAAACACCGGGGAGCTGTTTTTT
NA	TRBV9	TRBJ2-1	NA	CASSAGGTSNEQFF	TGTGCCAGCAGCGCAGGCGGGACTTCCAATGAGCAGTTCTTC
NA	TRBV18	TRBJ2-5	NA	CASSPQWQGPETQYF	TGTGCCAGCTCACCACAATGGCAGGGCCCAGAGACCCAGTACTTC
NA	TRBV5-4	TRBJ2-3	TRBD2	CASSLRQGGWDTQYF	TGTGCCAGCAGCTTGCGGCAGGGAGGGTGGGATACGCAGTATTTT